Below, 3 T cell receptor beta chains from the same sample are listed, as sequenced in a study of PD-1 blockade in classical Hodgkin lymphoma. In every patient, relapse followed autologous stem cell transplantation, while exposure to brentuximab vedotin differed. The data were produced by immunoSEQ multiplex PCR, yet TCRdb's version contains in-frame clones alone and is incomplete. This sample yields about 94,000 clones, of which 89% are seen a single time; 9.5% to 12% belongs to the top ten. The input for sequencing was peripheral blood mononuclear cells (PBMCs), taken before the second cycle of nivolumab. The receptors were sampled from a human donor with classical Hodgkin lymphoma.

The V gene is TRBV5-1, the J gene TRBJ1-6; no firm D call. Germline assignment: CDR1 SGHRS and CDR2 YFSETQ. Trimming left V 0 bases short and J 5 bases short, with 6 bases between. This CDR3 is 14 amino acids long. The CDR3 is CASSLGQNNSPLHF. CDR3 nucleotides: TGCGCCAGCAGCTTGGGGCAGAATAATTCACCCCTCCACTTT.

Written as DNA, the CDR3 is TGTGCCACCAGCAGAGGTGGGGGGTTTACTGAAGCTTTCTTT. Protein sequence: CATSRGGGFTEAFF. This chain links TRBV15 with TRBJ1-1; tentative D call: TRBD1 (5 bases). The CDR3 runs 14 residues. Between the trimmed V and J ends, which lost 1 base and 5 bases, there was a span of 11 bases. CDR1 and CDR2 from the germline V gene are LNHNV and YYDKDF (reference sequence).

This sequence joins TRBV23-1 and TRBJ2-5; maybe TRBD2 (6 bases). TRBV23-1 is annotated as an ORF whose role is uncertain. The CDR3 runs to 16 residues. The V end lost 0 bases, the J end lost 7 bases, and 18 bases lay between the germline ends. This chain's CDR3 is CASSQSAGTLGGTQYF. DNA for the CDR3: TGCGCCAGCAGTCAATCGGCAGGGACCCTGGGGGGGACCCAGTACTTC.